Below, 4 T cell receptor beta chains from the same sample are listed, as sequenced in a study of human T cells and chemical hapten exposure. Time point noted: pre-sensitization, week 0. Treatment indicated: therapeutic diphenylcyclopropenone sensitization with weekly scalp DPC. MiXCR was run by TCRdb on the RACE reads, yielding one entry per CDR3 protein. The data contain around 56,000 distinct CDR3 sequences, roughly a tenth of them singletons. This sample comprised whole blood, obtained in connection with sensitization to the hapten diphenylcyclopropenone (DPC). These receptors all stem from a man aged 40-50 years with alopecia areata. Some clones in this sample may be carry-over from other donors' samples.

This chain uses TRBV6-6 with TRBJ1-4; 9 bases fit TRBD1. The trim removed 0 bases at V and 7 bases at J, leaving 3 bases unmatched. Per germline, CDR1 MNHNY and CDR2 SVGAGI (reference sequence). This CDR3 is 15 amino acids long. CDR3 in amino acids: CASSYSGTGFEKLFF. The CDR3 region has the DNA TGTGCCAGCAGTTACTCCGGGACAGGGTTTGAAAAACTGTTTTTT.

This clonotype was picked up a small number of times. The chain has TRBV20-1 and TRBJ2-4; D possibly corresponds to TRBD2 (6 bases). Trimming shortened V by 6 bases and J by 7 bases, and 19 bases separated the two germline ends. Germline CDR1 DFQATT, CDR2 SNEGSKA (reference sequence). The CDR3 spans 14 residues. The CDR3 sequence: CSAAGAAGGNIQYF. The CDR3 bases are TGCAGTGCCGCCGGAGCGGCCGGAGGGAACATTCAGTACTTC.

A few counts support this clonotype. The rearrangement uses TRBV9 and TRBJ2-5, with 7 positions matching TRBD1. The CDR3 runs to 15 residues. V gave up 3 bases and J gave up 4 bases; unmatched junction bases: 9. CDR1 and CDR2 (germline): SGDLS, YYNGEE. The CDR3 is CASSGTGNRGETQYF. The CDR3 region has the DNA TGTGCCAGCAGCGGGACAGGCAATCGAGGAGAGACCCAGTACTTC.

Only a few counts were recorded for this clonotype. The V call is TRBV10-1, the J call TRBJ1-5; D not certain. The germline V gene encodes CDR1 WNHNN and CDR2 SYGVQD (reference sequence). Trimming shortened V by 5 bases and J by 2 bases, and 7 bases separated the two germline ends. The CDR3 runs 13 residues. CDR3 sequence (DNA): TGCGCCAGCAGTCCTGGTGGCAATCAGCCCCAGCATTTT. Amino acids: CASSPGGNQPQHF.